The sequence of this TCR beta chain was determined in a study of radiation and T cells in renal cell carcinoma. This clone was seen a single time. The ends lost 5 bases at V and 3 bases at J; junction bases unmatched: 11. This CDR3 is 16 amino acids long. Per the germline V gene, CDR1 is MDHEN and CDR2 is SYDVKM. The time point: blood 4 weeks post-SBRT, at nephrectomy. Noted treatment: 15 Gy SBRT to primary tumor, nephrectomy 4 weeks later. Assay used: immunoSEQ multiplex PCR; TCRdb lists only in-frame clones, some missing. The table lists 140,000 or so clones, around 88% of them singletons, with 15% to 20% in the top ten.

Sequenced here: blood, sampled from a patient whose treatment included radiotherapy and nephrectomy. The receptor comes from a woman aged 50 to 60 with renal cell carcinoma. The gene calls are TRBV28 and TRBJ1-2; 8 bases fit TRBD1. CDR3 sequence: CASSPSDTDRDYGYTF. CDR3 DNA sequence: TGTGCCAGCAGTCCCTCCGATACGGACAGGGACTATGGCTACACCTTC.